This T cell receptor (beta chain) was sequenced in a study of T-cell memory formation after mild COVID-19. Study overall: There were largely donor-specific TCR clusters. Points from the study as a whole: Among contracting clones, CD4+ were mainly CM/EM and CD8+ enriched in EMRA. Day 15 to 85 contractors were CD4/CD8 balanced; later expanders leaned CD4+.

The CDR3 spans 15 residues. V lost 4 bases to trimming and J lost 4 bases; unmatched junction nucleotides: 3. Constant-segment primers served in 5'RACE that generated TCR alpha and TCR beta cDNA libraries bearing sample barcodes and UMIs. TCRdb recomputed calls from the 5' RACE reads with MiXCR, one row per CDR3 protein. Of about 270,000 distinct CDR3 sequences listed, approximately 15% are singletons. On this clonotype: Its cognate antigen is unknown.

The chain joins TRBV12-3 or TRBV12-4 to TRBJ2-2; 10 bases line up with TRBD2. Material: PBMCs or a T cell subset sorted from them (not recorded which). This TCR came from an adult woman who had mild COVID-19 (a few samples of this study predate the infection). Cell type and time point are not known. The CDR3 loop is CASSWLAGVTGELFF. The CDR3 DNA follows: TGTGCCAGCAGTTGGCTAGCGGGGGTCACCGGGGAGCTGTTTTTT.